Listed below are T cell receptor beta chains from one sample, sequenced in a study of T cell responses to AZD1222 COVID-19 vaccine. TCRdb keeps only in-frame clones here, not all; method: immunoSEQ multiplex PCR. Of under 70,000 clones listed, around 74% are singletons. Material: peripheral blood, obtained on day 0 of MenACWY control vaccination. Source of these receptors: an adult in good health. Each CDR3 is given with its conserved first and last residue. Fields, in order: J gene, clone size, D gene, V gene, CDR3 length, CDR3 DNA, CDR3 protein. D genes are given only for firm matches. Clone size is given for some rows only: seen once, a few or many times, or a class if the clone is expanded.

TRBJ2-2 | . | TRBD2 | TRBV11-3 | 16 | TGTGCCACCCTCGTCGGGGGCGGGGGGGCCTCCGGGGAGCTGTTTTTT | CATLVGGGGASGELFF
TRBJ2-5 | hyperexpanded | TRBD2 | TRBV13 | 13 | TGTGCCAGCAGCTTAAGCGGGGGTGAGACCCAGTACTTC | CASSLSGGETQYF
TRBJ1-6 | . | . | TRBV2 | 13 | TGTGCCAGCAGCTTACCGAGAGGGTCACCCCTCCACTTT | CASSLPRGSPLHF
TRBJ2-3 | once | . | TRBV7-9 | 14 | TGTGCCAGCAGCCCGGAGGTTCCTCCTGTTACGCAGTATTTT | CASSPEVPPVTQYF
TRBJ2-3 | . | . | TRBV6-1 | 16 | TGTGCCAGCAGTGAAGCGCTCGGGCGGAGCACAGATACGCAGTATTTT | CASSEALGRSTDTQYF
TRBJ2-4 | few | TRBD1 | TRBV2 | 16 | TGTGCCAGCAGTCTGACAGGGACCCTTGCCAAAAACATTCAGTACTTC | CASSLTGTLAKNIQYF
TRBJ2-7 | . | TRBD1 | TRBV12-3/TRBV12-4 | 13 | TGTGCCAGCAGCCTGGGACAGGGAGATGAGCAGTACTTC | CASSLGQGDEQYF
TRBJ2-1 | . | . | TRBV5-6 | 13 | TGTGCCAGCAGCTTGGTCTCAGCGGCTGAGCAGTTCTTC | CASSLVSAAEQFF
TRBJ1-1 | . | TRBD1 | TRBV29-1 | 13 | TGCAGCGTGACGACAGGGCTTGGCACTGAAGCTTTCTTT | CSVTTGLGTEAFF
TRBJ2-1 | . | TRBD1 | TRBV7-9 | 15 | TGTGCCAGCAGCCCCGAGGGGGCAAGCTACAATGAGCAGTTCTTC | CASSPEGASYNEQFF
TRBJ2-3 | . | . | TRBV6-4 | 15 | TGTGCCAGCAGTCGGAAGGGGGATGGCACAGATACGCAGTATTTT | CASSRKGDGTDTQYF
TRBJ1-1 | . | TRBD1 | TRBV5-1 | 14 | TGCGCCAGCAGCTCCCAGGGGGGAGGCACTGAAGCTTTCTTT | CASSSQGGGTEAFF
TRBJ1-6 | . | . | TRBV6-5 | 15 | TGTGCCAGCAGTTCCGGAACAGGGCCGCACTCACCCCTCCACTTT | CASSSGTGPHSPLHF
TRBJ2-7 | once | TRBD1 | TRBV7-2 | 14 | TGTGCCAGCAGCTCCACAGGGGGCCTTTACGAGCAGTACTTC | CASSSTGGLYEQYF
TRBJ2-2 | . | . | TRBV5-8 | 15 | TGTGCCAGCAGCTCTACCCTAGCGCCGACCGGGGAGCTGTTTTTT | CASSSTLAPTGELFF
TRBJ1-2 | . | . | TRBV5-8 | 16 | TGTGCCAGCCCACTCGGGCCTCCGAAGAGTAACTATGGCTACACCTTC | CASPLGPPKSNYGYTF
TRBJ2-1 | few | TRBD2 | TRBV4-2 | 16 | TGTGCCAGCAGCCAAGACGGGGCGGGAGGTTTCAATGAGCAGTTCTTC | CASSQDGAGGFNEQFF
TRBJ2-1 | . | TRBD1 | TRBV6-5 | 14 | TGTGCCAGCAGTTACGACAGGGCTAGGGCTGAGCAGTTCTTC | CASSYDRARAEQFF
TRBJ1-3 | few | . | TRBV5-4 | 14 | TGTGCCAGCAGCTTCAGCGGGGCTGGAAACACCATATATTTT | CASSFSGAGNTIYF
TRBJ1-1 | . | TRBD1 | TRBV7-2 | 15 | TGTGCCAGCAGCCCACTGGACAGGGAGGCCACTGAAGCTTTCTTT | CASSPLDREATEAFF
TRBJ1-2 | . | . | TRBV10-3 | 14 | TGTGCCATCAGTGAAGGCAGTTTGAACTATGGCTACACCTTC | CAISEGSLNYGYTF
TRBJ2-5 | once | . | TRBV6-5 | 15 | TGTGCCAGCAGCAACCTTGGGACCCTTGGGGAGACCCAGTACTTC | CASSNLGTLGETQYF
TRBJ1-5 | . | . | TRBV3-1/TRBV3-2 | 14 | TGTGCCAGCAGCCAAGGAAGGGGCAATCAGCCCCAGCATTTT | CASSQGRGNQPQHF
TRBJ2-5 | few | . | TRBV6-2/TRBV6-3 | 14 | TGTGCCAGCAGTTACCGTGGCTACCAAGAGACCCAGTACTTC | CASSYRGYQETQYF
TRBJ2-3 | . | . | TRBV10-3 | 13 | TGTGCCATCGGGGCGGGGAGGACAGATACGCAGTATTTT | CAIGAGRTDTQYF
TRBJ1-2 | . | . | TRBV19 | 17 | TGTGCCAGTAGTCCACTGGATACCGGGACAACCCCTTATGGCTACACCTTC | CASSPLDTGTTPYGYTF
TRBJ2-7 | few | TRBD2 | TRBV30 | 11 | TGTGCTGGGACTAGCGGCTACGAGCAGTACTTC | CAGTSGYEQYF
TRBJ2-3 | . | TRBD2 | TRBV5-1 | 18 | TGCGCCAGCAGCGCCCCGGGACTAGCGGGAGAAGGTCCGGTTACGCAGTATTTT | CASSAPGLAGEGPVTQYF
TRBJ1-3 | once | . | TRBV3-1/TRBV3-2 | 15 | TGTGCCAGCAGCCAGATCAGTATCTCTGGAAACACCATATATTTT | CASSQISISGNTIYF
TRBJ2-7 | . | . | TRBV11-2 | 14 | TGTGCCAGCAGCTTAGTGGCCTCTGGGCACGAGCAGTACTTC | CASSLVASGHEQYF
TRBJ1-3 | . | . | TRBV2 | 20 | TGTGCCAGCAGTGGGGAAGTACAGGGCCCTCTGACTGTCTCTGGAAACACCATATATTTT | CASSGEVQGPLTVSGNTIYF
TRBJ2-7 | . | . | TRBV9 | 15 | TGTGCCAGCAGCGCTCAGCAGGGGGGCGGCTACGAGCAGTACTTC | CASSAQQGGGYEQYF
TRBJ1-1 | . | . | TRBV2 | 14 | TGTGCCAGCAGTGTAGGGCAGGTGAACACTGAAGCTTTCTTT | CASSVGQVNTEAFF
TRBJ2-7 | . | TRBD2 | TRBV27 | 15 | TGTGCCAGCAGTCCCCGACTAGCGGGAGAGGGCGAGCAGTACTTC | CASSPRLAGEGEQYF
TRBJ2-1 | few | . | TRBV11-1 | 16 | TGTGCCAGCAGCCGACGGAGCTCGGGGGTATACAATGAGCAGTTCTTC | CASSRRSSGVYNEQFF
TRBJ1-2 | . | . | TRBV24-1 | 13 | TGTGCCACCAGTGATTTTGGGGGCGGAGGCTACACCTTC | CATSDFGGGGYTF
TRBJ2-5 | . | . | TRBV5-1 | 14 | TGCGCCAGCAGCCTTGGGAGTCCCCAAGAGACCCAGTACTTC | CASSLGSPQETQYF
TRBJ1-3 | few | . | TRBV6-1 | 14 | TGTGCCAGCAGTGATCGGAGTGAGGGGGACACCATATATTTT | CASSDRSEGDTIYF
TRBJ2-1 | . | . | TRBV7-9 | 11 | TGTGCCAGCTCATCAGGGGGGGTGCAGTTCTTC | CASSSGGVQFF
TRBJ1-1 | . | . | TRBV28 | 10 | TGTGCCAGCAGTTTAGCTGAAGCTTTCTTT | CASSLAEAFF
TRBJ1-1 | . | . | TRBV10-3 | 13 | TGTGCCATCAGTGGTAGAGTTTATAGTGAAGCTTTCTTT | CAISGRVYSEAFF
TRBJ2-1 | . | . | TRBV2 | 13 | TGTGCCAGCAGTTCGACCCTAGCGAGGGAGCAGTTCTTC | CASSSTLAREQFF
TRBJ2-2 | . | . | TRBV3-1/TRBV3-2 | 14 | TGTGCCAGCAGCCAAAGGAGGGGGACCGGGGAGCTGTTTTTT | CASSQRRGTGELFF
TRBJ2-7 | . | TRBD1 | TRBV10-1 | 13 | TGCGCCAGCAGTTCAGGGGGTACCTACGAGCAGTACTTC | CASSSGGTYEQYF
TRBJ1-2 | . | . | TRBV30 | 12 | TGTGCCTGGAGTGTACTTAACTATGGCTACACCTTC | CAWSVLNYGYTF
TRBJ1-2 | . | . | TRBV4-1 | 15 | TGCGCCAGCAGCCAAGATAAAGCAGGGAACTATGGCTACACCTTC | CASSQDKAGNYGYTF
TRBJ1-5 | . | . | TRBV7-6 | 14 | TGTGCCAGCAGCCAGGACACTGCAGGTCAGCCCCAGCATTTT | CASSQDTAGQPQHF
TRBJ2-1 | . | . | TRBV7-2 | 15 | TGTGCCAGCAGCTCGAGGGGTTACAGGGATAATGAGCAGTTCTTC | CASSSRGYRDNEQFF
TRBJ1-2 | . | . | TRBV5-4 | 13 | TGTGCCAGCAGCTTTAGGACGTCCTATGGCTACACCTTC | CASSFRTSYGYTF
TRBJ2-7 | . | TRBD1 | TRBV19 | 16 | TGTGCCAGTAGTATTCCTCTGGGACAGGGGGGTTACGAGCAGTACTTC | CASSIPLGQGGYEQYF
TRBJ2-1 | . | . | TRBV7-2 | 15 | TGTGCCAGCAGCTTACAAGGGGGTGAGGTGGGTGAGCAGTTCTTC | CASSLQGGEVGEQFF
TRBJ2-2 | . | TRBD2 | TRBV19 | 15 | TGTGCCAGTAGTCGGCCTAGCGGGTATACCGGGGAGCTGTTTTTT | CASSRPSGYTGELFF
TRBJ1-1 | few | . | TRBV5-1 | 15 | TGCGCCAGCAGCTTGATGGGGAACGGGGGCACTGAAGCTTTCTTT | CASSLMGNGGTEAFF
TRBJ1-2 | once | . | TRBV6-1 | 16 | TGTGCCAGCAGTGAAGGTTGGGTCAGGGGAGGCTATGGCTACACCTTC | CASSEGWVRGGYGYTF
TRBJ2-3 | once | TRBD2 | TRBV7-3 | 14 | TGTGCCAGCAGCTTAATGGGAGGGATAGATACGCAGTATTTT | CASSLMGGIDTQYF
TRBJ1-2 | . | . | TRBV14 | 13 | TGTGCCAGCAGCCAAGCTGGGCCTCAGGGCTACACCTTC | CASSQAGPQGYTF